This T cell receptor beta chain stems from a study of blood T cells in healthy people across ages. PCR was performed a second time for roughly 7 to 12 cycles using a sample-barcoded 5' primer and a J-beta primer mix. Each cDNA molecule was tagged by a template-switch adaptor with 12 random nucleotides. Using its own MiXCR run on the 5' RACE reads, TCRdb lists one record per CDR3 protein. The sample lists more than 1 million distinct CDR3 sequences, over 35% seen once, with over 15% in the top ten. The germline CDR1 and CDR2 sequences are SQVTM and ANQGSEA. The CDR3 has 10 amino acids. V lost 8 bases and J lost 5, with 9 bases in between. Donation came from healthy Caucasian individuals in Russia who were aged 6 to 90. Extraction yielded at least 6 micrograms of total RNA per sample.

The sequence was obtained from a woman aged 60-70 years in good health. The sample comprised blood. V is TRBV29-1 and J is TRBJ2-5, with no clear D. For the CDR3, the DNA is TGCAGCCCATGCCGGGAGACCCAGTACTTC. Translation: CSPCRETQYF.